The T cell receptor beta chain under discussion was sequenced for a study of T cell responses to AZD1222 COVID-19 vaccine. Trimming pared 4 bases from V and 2 bases from J, leaving 14 bases between. Germline loops: CDR1 LGHDT, CDR2 YNNKEL (reference sequence). The CDR3 consists of 15 residues. Assay used: immunoSEQ multiplex PCR; TCRdb lists only in-frame clones, some missing. The profile shows 100,000 or so clones, around nine tenths of them singletons. This chain joins TRBV3-1 (or the pseudogene TRBV3-2) and TRBJ1-2; D gene ambiguous. Sample: peripheral blood, taken on day 0 of AZD1222 vaccination. The TCR was taken from an adult in good health. The CDR3 sequence: CASSPLSGQNYGYTF. The CDR3 nucleotides read TGTGCCAGCAGCCCCCTTTCTGGCCAAAACTATGGCTACACCTTC.